Below are 29 T cell receptor beta chains sequenced from a single sample in a study of blood T cell repertoires in COVID-19. Only in-frame clones appear in the TCRdb table, and some are missing; sequencing was by immunoSEQ multiplex PCR. In the table there are roughly 240,000 clones, around 88% of which are singletons. The source material was peripheral blood. These receptors came from a woman aged 25 to 45 who had recovered from COVID-19.

The rearrangement uses TRBV15 and TRBJ2-5; D perhaps matches TRBD1 (5 bases). V lost 1 base and J 3 bases, leaving 9 bases between the germline ends. Germline loops: CDR1 LNHNV, CDR2 YYDKDF (reference sequence). The CDR3 is made up of 14 amino acids. CDR3 nucleotide sequence: TGTGCCACCAGCAGAGTTGGGGCCGAAGAGACCCAGTACTTC. This translates into CATSRVGAEETQYF.

The gene calls are TRBV2 and TRBJ1-3; no clear D gene. V was cut by 4 bases and J by 0 bases, with 7 bases left in between. Germline V gene sequence: CDR1 SNHLY, CDR2 FYNNEI. This CDR3 has 14 amino acids. The CDR3, as DNA: TGTGCCAGCAGTGTAGGGAGCTCTGGAAACACCATATATTTT. Protein sequence: CASSVGSSGNTIYF.

This sequence joins TRBV6-2 or TRBV6-3 and TRBJ1-6; 9 positions agree with TRBD1. The V and J ends lost 5 bases and 9 bases, in that order; junction bases with no gene match: 8. The length of the CDR3 is 15 residues. The germline gives CDR1 MNHEY, CDR2 SVGEGT. CDR3 sequence: CASSIRDRESSPLHF. CDR3 DNA sequence: TGTGCCAGCAGTATCCGGGACAGGGAAAGTTCACCCCTCCACTTT.

The gene calls are TRBV6-6 and TRBJ1-1; no definite D call. With 6 bases removed from V and 5 bases from J, the gap between germline ends came to 7 bases. CDR1 is MNHNY, CDR2 SVGAGI, per germline (reference sequence). The CDR3 spans 11 residues. The CDR3 region is CASSFSTEAFF. DNA of the CDR3: TGTGCCAGCAGCTTTTCTACTGAAGCTTTCTTT.

V gene TRBV4-3 combines with J gene TRBJ2-3; no reliable D call. The CDR3 is 14 residues long. The germline V and J ends were trimmed by 0 bases and 7 bases, with 11 bases remaining between them. Germline V gives CDR1 LGHNA, CDR2 YSLEER. CDR3: CASSQDLSGYTQYF. CDR3 in DNA: TGCGCCAGCAGCCAAGATCTTTCGGGTTATACGCAGTATTTT.

The genes are TRBV27 and TRBJ2-2; 7 nucleotides match TRBD2. Germline CDR1 and CDR2: MNHEY and SMNVEV (reference sequence). The V and J ends lost 2 bases and 3 bases, in that order; junction bases with no gene match: 12. The length of the CDR3 is 18 residues. In nucleotides, the CDR3 is TGTGCCAGCAGTTTAGAAGGAAGGCTCGCGGGGGACACCGGGGAGCTGTTTTTT. As protein: CASSLEGRLAGDTGELFF.

The genes are TRBV5-1 and TRBJ2-7, with D perhaps matching TRBD1 (6 bases). CDR3 size: 15 residues. Trimming pared 4 bases from V and 3 bases from J, leaving 17 bases between. The germline V gene has CDR1 SGHRS and CDR2 YFSETQ. The CDR3 here is CASSHTTGEGYEQYF. The CDR3 DNA reads as TGCGCCAGCAGCCATACGACAGGAGAGGGCTACGAGCAGTACTTC. Using reference TRBV5-1 and TRBJ2-7 for the parts outside the CDR3, the full variable domain is KAGVTQTPRYLIKTRGQQVTLSCSPISGHRSVSWYQQTPGQGLQFLFEYFSETQRNKGNFPGRFSGRQFSNSRSEMNVSTLELGDSALYLCASSHTTGEGYEQYFGPGTRLTVT.

V and J are TRBV4-1 and TRBJ1-1, with D uncertain. V was cut by 1 base and J by 6 bases, with 9 bases left in between. Germline loops: CDR1 MGHRA, CDR2 YSYEKL. The CDR3 covers 13 residues. The CDR3 nucleotides read TGCGCCAGCAGCCAAGTGGGAGGGTCTGAAGCTTTCTTT. It translates to CASSQVGGSEAFF.

The genes are TRBV6-5 and TRBJ2-7; D gene ambiguous. CDR3 length equals 15 residues. The germline gives CDR1 MNHEY, CDR2 SVGAGI. V was clipped by 0 bases and J by 0 bases, with 9 bases between them. The CDR3 region has the DNA TGTGCCAGCAGTTACTCGAGTGCCTACTCCTACGAGCAGTACTTC. Translated: CASSYSSAYSYEQYF.

The chain joins TRBV5-4 to TRBJ1-1, with D unresolved. Trimming shortened V by 4 bases and J by 2 bases, and 12 bases separated the two germline ends. Germline values: CDR1 SGHNT, CDR2 YYREEE (reference sequence). This CDR3 is 14 amino acids long. CDR3 region: CASSPAQVNTEAFF. As DNA, the CDR3 is TGTGCCAGCAGCCCGGCCCAGGTCAACACTGAAGCTTTCTTT.

This rearrangement joins TRBV14 to TRBJ1-6; 8 bases agree with TRBD1. The length of the CDR3 is 16 residues. The trim removed 5 bases at V and 8 bases at J, leaving 11 bases unmatched. Germline V gene lookup returns CDR1 SGHDN and CDR2 FVKESK. The CDR3, as DNA: TGTGCCAGCAGCATAAGGGGACAGGAACTCGATTCACCCCTCCACTTT. Its protein product is CASSIRGQELDSPLHF.

Ten or more counts support this clone. The genes are TRBV10-3 and TRBJ1-5, with a tentative D call TRBD1 (5 bases). Germline V lookup: CDR1 ENHRY, CDR2 SYGVKD. There are 17 residues in the CDR3. The V and J ends lost 2 bases and 0 bases respectively, with 14 bases between them. The CDR3 coding sequence is TGTGCCATCAGTGAGCCGGGGGGAAATTATAGCAATCAGCCCCAGCATTTT. This sequence encodes CAISEPGGNYSNQPQHF.

This clone was seen once. The CDR3 sequence is CASSERDRDEENEQYF. CDR3 bases: TGCGCCAGCAGTGAGAGGGACAGGGATGAGGAGAACGAGCAGTACTTC. The genes are TRBV10-1 and TRBJ2-7, with 9 nucleotides matching TRBD1. The CDR3 has 16 residues. The V gene's germline CDR1 is WNHNN and CDR2 SYGVQD (reference sequence). Trimming removed 2 bases from V and 5 bases from J; junction bases left unmatched: 10.

CDR3: CASSLVAGGETQYF. CDR3 bases: TGTGCCAGCAGCTTGGTAGCGGGTGGGGAGACCCAGTACTTC. This sequence joins TRBV7-3 and TRBJ2-5; 7 bases are a match to TRBD2. After removal of 3 bases from V and 5 bases from J, the junction contained 6 bases not matched to a gene. The CDR3 runs to 14 residues. Germline CDR1 and CDR2: SGHTA and FQGTGA. The whole variable domain, remainder taken from reference TRBV7-3 and TRBJ2-5, is GAGVSQTPSNKVTEKGKYVELRCDPISGHTALYWYRQSLGQGPEFLIYFQGTGAADDSGLPNDRFFAVRPEGSVSTLKIQRTERGDSAVYLCASSLVAGGETQYFGPGTRLLVL.

J is TRBJ1-5 and V is TRBV4-1, with D perhaps TRBD1 (6 bases). Trimming cost V 0 bases and J 6 bases, with 12 bases left between them. Looked up from germline, CDR1 is MGHRA and CDR2 is YSYEKL. The CDR3 extends over 15 amino acids. The CDR3 nucleotides are TGCGCCAGCAGCCAAGATTGGGGGCGGCTTCAGCCCCAGCATTTT. Translating gives CASSQDWGRLQPQHF.

This clone occurred once. The J gene is TRBJ2-4, the V gene TRBV6-5; D is uncertain. Per the germline V gene, CDR1 is MNHEY and CDR2 is SVGAGI. CDR3 length: 15 amino acids. V gave up 7 bases and J gave up 0 bases, with 13 bases separating them. In nucleotides, the CDR3 is TGTGCCAGCATAGACACAATCCTAGCCAAAAACATTCAGTACTTC. It codes for CASIDTILAKNIQYF.

CDR3 in amino acids: CATTPGQGMNTIYF. The CDR3, as DNA: TGTGCCACAACCCCGGGACAGGGGATGAACACCATATATTTT. This chain uses TRBV19 with TRBJ1-3; the match to TRBD1 covers 10 bases. Unmatched junction bases numbered 10, after V lost 10 bases and J lost 7 bases. This CDR3 is built from 14 residues. Germline CDR1 is LNHDA and CDR2 is SQIVND (reference sequence).

V and J are TRBV19 and TRBJ2-3; D not certain. The germline V gene has CDR1 LNHDA and CDR2 SQIVND (reference sequence). V was pared by 3 bases and J by 5 bases, with 6 bases between. The CDR3 has 12 residues. The CDR3 loop is CASSIGLDTQYF. CDR3 sequence (DNA): TGTGCCAGTAGTATCGGGTTAGATACGCAGTATTTT.

The J gene is TRBJ2-7, the V gene TRBV14, with 7 bases that match TRBD1. Germline V gene data show CDR1 as SGHDN and CDR2 as FVKESK. This CDR3 has 14 amino acids. Trimming at V came to 4 bases and at J to 9 bases, leaving 12 bases not matched to a gene. CDR3 in DNA: TGTGCCAGCAGCCCAACGTACAGGGGCTTAGGGCAGTACTTC. Residues: CASSPTYRGLGQYF.

The J gene is TRBJ1-3, the V gene TRBV27, with D maybe TRBD1 (5 bases). The CDR3 loop spans 15 amino acids. Looked up from germline, CDR1 is MNHEY and CDR2 is SMNVEV (reference sequence). Trimming shortened V by 8 bases and J by 0 bases, and 14 bases separated the two germline ends. CDR3 amino acids: CASCRDYNSGNTIYF. CDR3 nucleotides: TGTGCCAGCTGCAGGGATTATAACTCTGGAAACACCATATATTTT.

V is TRBV7-3 and J is TRBJ2-1, with D possibly matching TRBD2 (5 bases). Germline CDR1 and CDR2: SGHTA and FQGTGA. V lost 5 bases to trimming and J lost 10 bases, with 12 bases between them. This CDR3 region has 12 residues. CDR3 nucleotide sequence: TGTGCCAGCAGCATCCCTGGCGGGGAGCAGTTCTTC. This translates into CASSIPGGEQFF. Looking up the rest from reference TRBV7-3 and TRBJ2-1 gives the full variable domain: GAGVSQTPSNKVTEKGKYVELRCDPISGHTALYWYRQSLGQGPEFLIYFQGTGAADDSGLPNDRFFAVRPEGSVSTLKIQRTERGDSAVYLCASSIPGGEQFFGPGTRLTVL.

The V gene is TRBV11-3, the J gene TRBJ1-6; TRBD1 matches at 8 bases. CDR1 and CDR2 from the germline V gene are SGHNT and YENEEA. The ends lost 5 bases at V and 14 bases at J; junction bases unmatched: 8. The CDR3 has 13 residues. The CDR3 protein is CASSPGTGGTLHF. CDR3 coding DNA: TGTGCCAGCAGCCCCGGGACAGGTGGTACCCTCCACTTT.

This chain links TRBV6-5 with TRBJ1-6; D unresolved. CDR1 is MNHEY, CDR2 SVGAGI, per germline. The CDR3 length is 14 residues. V dropped 7 bases and J dropped 5 bases, with 12 bases sitting between them. The CDR3 bases are TGTGCCAGCAAAATGAGCGCAAATAATTCACCCCTCCACTTT. Its translation is CASKMSANNSPLHF.

This chain links TRBV19 with TRBJ2-7, with 8 positions matching TRBD2. This CDR3 contains 15 residues. J gave up 0 bases and V 3 bases, and 4 bases lay outside the gene matches. CDR1 is LNHDA, CDR2 SQIVND, per germline (reference sequence). Here the CDR3 reads CASSIQSGGSYEQYF. As DNA, the CDR3 is TGTGCCAGTAGTATTCAAAGCGGGGGCTCCTACGAGCAGTACTTC.

V is TRBV6-6 and J is TRBJ1-1, with D hard to call. The germline V gene has CDR1 MNHNY and CDR2 SVGAGI (reference sequence). The CDR3 is 13 amino acids. Trimming took off 2 bases at V and 11 bases at J, with 15 bases between the two ends. Written as DNA, the CDR3 is TGTGCCAGCAGTTACGACGGGCTCGGGGAGGCTTTCTTT. Amino acid sequence: CASSYDGLGEAFF.

The chain combines TRBV14 with TRBJ2-7; TRBD1 matches 9 bases. The CDR3 is 15 amino acids. From germline, CDR1 is SGHDN and CDR2 FVKESK. The J segment lost 4 bases and the V segment lost 1 base, leaving 5 bases of the junction unmatched. CDR3 in DNA: TGTGCCAGCAGCCAAGTGGGACAGGGTGGGTACGAGCAGTACTTC. This sequence encodes CASSQVGQGGYEQYF.

The V call is TRBV5-1, the J call TRBJ2-3; 12 positions agree with TRBD2. This CDR3 is 16 amino acids long. The J segment lost 1 base and the V segment lost 5 bases, leaving 5 bases of the junction unmatched. The germline V gene encodes CDR1 SGHRS and CDR2 YFSETQ. Written as DNA, the CDR3 is TGCGCCAGCAGAGCTACTAGCGGGGGGCGCACAGATACGCAGTATTTT. Translated, it gives CASRATSGGRTDTQYF.

The chain uses TRBV5-1 and TRBJ1-2; possibly TRBD1 for D (6 bases). This CDR3 is built from 15 residues. Trimming removed 4 bases from V and 1 base from J, with 14 bases in between. Germline V gene data show CDR1 as SGHRS and CDR2 as YFSETQ. In nucleotides, the CDR3 is TGCGCCAGCAGCCCAGGGCCAGGGGATAACTATGGCTACACCTTC. It yields the protein CASSPGPGDNYGYTF.

The chain is built from TRBV5-8 and TRBJ2-3; a weak D match, TRBD2 (5 bases). CDR3 length: 14 residues. In germline, CDR1 is SGHTS, CDR2 YDEGEE. Deletions cut 4 bases from V and 4 bases from J, with 13 bases between. As DNA, the CDR3 is TGTGCCAGCAGCACCCCTAGCATCGCAGATACGCAGTATTTT. It yields the protein CASSTPSIADTQYF.